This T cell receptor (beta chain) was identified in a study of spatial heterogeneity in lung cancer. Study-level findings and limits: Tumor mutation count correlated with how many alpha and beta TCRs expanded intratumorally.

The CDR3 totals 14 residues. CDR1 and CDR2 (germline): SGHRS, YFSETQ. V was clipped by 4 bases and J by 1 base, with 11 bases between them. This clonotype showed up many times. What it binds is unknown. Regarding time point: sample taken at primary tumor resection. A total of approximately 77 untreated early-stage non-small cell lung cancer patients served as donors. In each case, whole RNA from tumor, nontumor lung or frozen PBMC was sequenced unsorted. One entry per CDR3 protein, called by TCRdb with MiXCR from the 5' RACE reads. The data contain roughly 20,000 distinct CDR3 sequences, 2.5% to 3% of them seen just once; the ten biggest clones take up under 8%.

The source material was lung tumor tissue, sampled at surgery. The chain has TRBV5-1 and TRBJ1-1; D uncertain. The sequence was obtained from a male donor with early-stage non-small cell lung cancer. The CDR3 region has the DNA TGCGCCAGCAGCCCCGGGTCCCCGAACACTGAAGCTTTCTTT. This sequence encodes CASSPGSPNTEAFF.